The 19 T cell receptor beta chains below were found in one sample sequenced in a study of T cells in tuberculosis. This table comes from immunoSEQ multiplex PCR, and its TCRdb copy is limited to in-frame clones, with some not included. The sample has 30,000 to 45,000 clones, almost 95% seen once. Material for sequencing was PBMCs. Source of these receptors: a donor aged 10 to 29 with latent tuberculosis or without tuberculosis infection. Some clones in this sample may be carry-over from other donors' samples.

This clone has only a few counts. The chain recombines TRBV6-1 with TRBJ1-5; D remains ambiguous. The CDR3 covers 13 residues. CDR1 is MNHNS, CDR2 SASEGT, per germline. V was cut by 4 bases and J by 1 base, with 5 bases left in between. The CDR3 region is CASSVQSNQPQHF. Here the CDR3 DNA reads TGTGCCAGCAGTGTACAGAGCAATCAGCCCCAGCATTTT.

The DNA of the CDR3 is TGTGCCAGCAGCTCCGCGGGTAAATTGAACACTGAAGCTTTCTTT. Protein product: CASSSAGKLNTEAFF. The chain recombines TRBV5-5 with TRBJ1-1; D not certain. The V and J ends lost 3 bases and 0 bases respectively, with 12 bases between them. Germline V CDR1 and CDR2: SGHKS, YYEKEE (reference sequence). This CDR3 is 15 amino acids long.

The chain couples TRBV19 to TRBJ2-7; the match to TRBD1 covers 7 bases. J was trimmed by 3 bases and V by 3 bases; bases with no gene match: 2. CDR3 length equals 13 residues. Germline-derived CDR1 and CDR2 are LNHDA and SQIVND (reference sequence). Here the CDR3 reads CASSMGQLYEQYF. CDR3 bases: TGTGCCAGTAGTATGGGACAGCTCTACGAGCAGTACTTC.

The V call is TRBV4-3, the J call TRBJ1-3; TRBD1 aligns across 7 bases. This CDR3 is 17 amino acids long. Germline CDR1 reads LGHNA; CDR2 reads YSLEER. V lost 0 bases and J lost 4; bases outside the gene matches: 9. The CDR3 protein is CASSQDSKWTGGNTIYF. CDR3 in DNA: TGCGCCAGCAGCCAAGACTCAAAATGGACAGGAGGAAACACCATATATTTT.

The genes are TRBV11-1 and TRBJ2-3; D is possibly TRBD2 (6 bases). Germline CDR1 SGHAT, CDR2 FQDESV (reference sequence). The ends were cut back, 5 bases at V and 0 bases at J, with 24 bases in the middle. The CDR3 totals 19 residues. The CDR3 DNA follows: TGTGCCAGCAGCAGCCTCGGGGAGGTCGTTGTTCGGAGCACAGATACGCAGTATTTT. It specifies CASSSLGEVVVRSTDTQYF.

This chain links TRBV7-8 with TRBJ2-5, with a weak D call TRBD2 (5 bases). V was trimmed by 5 bases and J by 3 bases, leaving 13 bases between them. The CDR3 runs 14 residues. CDR1 and CDR2 from the germline V gene are SGHVS and FQNEAQ. The CDR3 DNA is TGTGCCAGCAGCGCTACACGAGGGAAAGAGACCCAGTACTTC. Protein sequence: CASSATRGKETQYF.

The chain carries TRBV6-5 and TRBJ1-2; 9 nucleotides align to TRBD1. Trimming took 0 bases from V and 5 from J; bases not matched to a gene: 4. Per the germline V gene, CDR1 is MNHEY and CDR2 is SVGAGI. The CDR3 sequence is 15 residues long. DNA for the CDR3: TGTGCCAGCAGTTACTCCACGACAGGGGGGTATGGCTACACCTTC. Residues: CASSYSTTGGYGYTF.

CDR3 protein: CASSQGGPYEQYF. The CDR3 DNA reads TGTGCCAGCAGCCAGGGGGGACCCTACGAGCAGTACTTC. The rearrangement links TRBV14 to TRBJ2-7; possibly TRBD2 for D (6 bases). With 3 bases removed from V and 2 bases from J, the gap between germline ends came to 8 bases. Per the germline V gene, CDR1 is SGHDN and CDR2 is FVKESK. This CDR3 region has 13 residues.

The V gene is TRBV21-1, the J gene TRBJ2-7; TRBD2 was called by the table and not checked on the DNA. TRBV21-1 is a documented pseudogene. The CDR3 has 10 residues. The CDR3 region is CASSSYEQYV. CDR3 DNA: TGTGCCAGCAGTAGCTACGAGCAGTACGTC.

The gene calls are TRBV6-5 and TRBJ2-5; tentatively, D is TRBD2 (6 bases). Germline V gene sequence: CDR1 MNHEY, CDR2 SVGAGI. The V gene lost 6 bases and the J gene lost 2 bases, with 10 bases spanning the gap. This CDR3 contains 13 residues. The CDR3 sequence is CASSPGEQETQYF. CDR3 DNA: TGTGCCAGCAGCCCGGGGGAACAAGAGACCCAGTACTTC.

Written as DNA, the CDR3 is TGTGCCAGCAGCTCAGTGATCGAGACCCAGTACTTC. Protein product: CASSSVIETQYF. The chain combines TRBV7-6 with TRBJ2-5; no reliable D call. Trimming took off 4 bases at V and 5 bases at J, with 8 bases between the two ends. Looked up from germline, CDR1 is SGHVS and CDR2 is FNYEAQ. The CDR3 length is 12 residues.

CDR3 loop: CAWARLASTGELFF. Here the CDR3 DNA reads TGTGCCTGGGCCCGACTAGCGAGCACCGGGGAGCTGTTTTTT. The chain employs TRBV30 and TRBJ2-2, with 8 bases aligning to TRBD2. V gave up 5 bases and J gave up 4 bases; unmatched junction bases: 6. CDR3 length: 14 residues. Germline values: CDR1 GTSNPN, CDR2 SVGIG (reference sequence).

The chain couples TRBV4-1 to TRBJ1-6, with TRBD1 as a possible D gene (6 bases). This CDR3 contains 16 residues. The germline V and J ends were trimmed by 1 base and 5 bases, with 12 bases remaining between them. Germline CDR1 MGHRA, CDR2 YSYEKL. In DNA form, the CDR3 reads TGCGCCAGCAGCCAAGTGGGGGCTCGTGATAATTCACCCCTCCACTTT. Translating gives CASSQVGARDNSPLHF.

V usage is TRBV7-9 and J usage is TRBJ1-1; TRBD1 matches 9 bases. CDR1 is SEHNR, CDR2 FQNEAQ, per germline (reference sequence). J lost 11 bases, V lost 1 base, and 5 bases had no gene match. The CDR3 covers 13 residues. CDR3 coding DNA: TGTGCCAGCAGCTTAGGGGGGACAGGGAACGCTTTCTTT. Its protein product is CASSLGGTGNAFF.

About this clone itself: An end of the junction does not agree with germline; a read error may underlie this. The chain links TRBV7-2 to TRBJ1-1; D ambiguous. The CDR3 loop spans 11 amino acids. The germline V gene encodes CDR1 SGHTA and CDR2 FQGNSA. The CDR3 DNA reads as TGTGCCAGCAGCCTTGACACCGAAGCTTTCTTT. The encoded protein is CASSLDTEAFF.

The chain links TRBV29-1 to TRBJ2-7; a weak D match, TRBD2 (5 bases). CDR1 and CDR2 from the germline V gene are SQVTM and ANQGSEA. Trimming took off 5 bases at V and 3 bases at J, with 11 bases between the two ends. CDR3 length: 12 amino acids. CDR3 residues: CSVLDGIYEQYF. Written as DNA, the CDR3 is TGCAGCGTTCTAGACGGGATCTACGAGCAGTACTTC.

A single count supports this clone. V gene TRBV5-8 combines with J gene TRBJ1-1; TRBD1 matches 8 bases. The CDR3 runs 14 residues. Germline V gene lookup returns CDR1 SGHTS and CDR2 YDEGEE. V shed 4 bases and J 10 bases; nucleotides not matched to a gene: 12. This CDR3 is CASSRDRSDKGAFF. CDR3 nucleotide sequence: TGTGCCAGCAGCCGGGACAGGTCAGACAAGGGAGCTTTCTTT.

Turning to this clone: The same CDR3 is also encoded by other DNA sequences in this sample. CDR3 in amino acids: CSVEMYQGENTEAFF. DNA of the CDR3: TGCAGCGTCGAAATGTATCAGGGGGAGAACACTGAAGCTTTCTTT. The chain combines TRBV29-1 with TRBJ1-1; 7 nucleotides agree with TRBD1. The V and J ends lost 6 bases and 1 base, in that order; junction bases with no gene match: 11. Germline CDR1 reads SQVTM; CDR2 reads ANQGSEA. The CDR3 extends over 15 amino acids.

The chain carries TRBV25-1 and TRBJ2-3; 8 nucleotides line up with TRBD2. The germline gives CDR1 MGHDK, CDR2 SYGVNS. J gave up 4 bases and V 6 bases, and 6 bases lay outside the gene matches. The CDR3 extends over 14 amino acids. The CDR3 region has the DNA TGTGCCAGCAGCCCAGCGGGGGTTTCAGATACGCAGTATTTT. Protein product: CASSPAGVSDTQYF.